These 17 T cell receptor beta chains originate from one sample sequenced in a study of CD8+ T cells in alopecia areata. RNA extraction was followed by reverse transcription into cDNA, which acted as the sequencing template. Some clones are missing from TCRdb's copy, which holds only in-frame ones; the method was immunoSEQ multiplex PCR. The data contain approximately 150,000 clones, 75% to 90% of them singletons. Sequencing was performed on CD8+ T cells sorted from blood, taken at week 0. The receptors stem from a human donor with alopecia areata.

The chain joins TRBV27 to TRBJ1-1; possible D gene TRBD1, 5 bases. Per the germline V gene, CDR1 is MNHEY and CDR2 is SMNVEV (reference sequence). V was cut by 3 bases and J by 6 bases, with 11 bases left in between. The CDR3 contains 13 residues. CDR3: CASSFMGTAEAFF. CDR3 DNA: TGTGCCAGCAGTTTTATGGGGACGGCTGAAGCTTTCTTT.

The V call is TRBV4-1, the J call TRBJ2-3, with a weak D call TRBD2 (6 bases). Germline CDR1 is MGHRA and CDR2 is YSYEKL. This CDR3 spans 17 amino acids. Trimming cost V 0 bases and J 2 bases, with 15 bases left between them. The CDR3 coding sequence is TGCGCCAGCAGCCAAGATTATGGGGCGCGGGACACAGATACGCAGTATTTT. It is translated as CASSQDYGARDTDTQYF.

Concerning this clone: One end of the junction fails to match germline, which may point to a read error. The chain links TRBV29-1 to TRBJ2-5; a weak D match, TRBD2 (6 bases). This CDR3 is built from 13 residues. Germline CDR1 is SQVTM and CDR2 is ANQGSEA. The CDR3 region has the DNA TGCTGCGTTGGATGGGAGGAGCAAGAGACCCAGTACTTC. Translated, it gives CCVGWEEQETQYF.

This clone was detected only once. The V and J genes are TRBV13 and TRBJ2-3; D tentatively reads TRBD1 or TRBD2 (6 bases each). Germline CDR1 and CDR2: PRHDT and FYEKMQ (reference sequence). V was clipped by 6 bases and J by 3 bases, with 10 bases between them. CDR3 length: 13 residues. The CDR3 loop reads CASRGGATDTQYF. Written as DNA, the CDR3 is TGTGCCAGCAGGGGGGGCGCTACAGATACGCAGTATTTT.

The chain recombines TRBV5-4 with TRBJ2-1; D is unclear. V lost 0 bases, J lost 0 bases, and 10 bases lay in between. CDR3 length: 16 residues. Germline V gene data show CDR1 as SGHNT and CDR2 as YYREEE (reference sequence). The CDR3 sequence is CASSLVSRSSYNEQFF. The CDR3 DNA is TGTGCCAGCAGCTTGGTATCCAGGAGCTCCTACAATGAGCAGTTCTTC.

The chain employs TRBV6-5 and TRBJ2-6; D might be TRBD1 (5 bases). Trimming stripped 6 bases from V and 4 bases from J, with 10 bases between. Germline V CDR1 and CDR2: MNHEY, SVGAGI. This CDR3 region has 14 residues. The CDR3 DNA reads TGTGCCAGCAGGCAAGGGGTCGGGGCCAACGTCCTGACTTTC. Its protein is CASRQGVGANVLTF.

The rearrangement uses TRBV18 and TRBJ1-5; D might be TRBD1 (5 bases). The CDR3 runs to 15 residues. From germline, CDR1 is KGHSH and CDR2 LQKENI. Trimming removed 3 bases from V and 1 base from J, with 10 bases in between. The CDR3: CASSPWGESNQPQHF. The DNA of the CDR3 is TGTGCCAGCTCACCTTGGGGGGAGAGCAATCAGCCCCAGCATTTT.

The genes are TRBV27 and TRBJ2-3, with a weak D call TRBD2 (5 bases). The CDR3 extends over 14 amino acids. V lost 5 bases, J lost 0 bases, and 9 bases lay in between. In germline, CDR1 is MNHEY, CDR2 SMNVEV (reference sequence). The CDR3 DNA is TGTGCCAGCAGTAAACTAGTTAGCACAGATACGCAGTATTTT. Translation: CASSKLVSTDTQYF.

V gene TRBV10-2 combines with J gene TRBJ1-1; D gene uncertain. CDR1 is WSHSY, CDR2 SAAADI, per germline. This CDR3 has 12 residues. The ends were cut back, 6 bases at V and 6 bases at J, with 11 bases in the middle. In DNA, the CDR3 is TGCGCCAGCAGCAGGTTGAATTCTGAAGCTTTCTTT. It encodes CASSRLNSEAFF.

This clone was observed once. The CDR3 DNA follows: TGTGCTAGTGGCCCCGCCCCCTACGAGCAGTACTTC. Amino acids: CASGPAPYEQYF. The chain is built from TRBV12-5 and TRBJ2-7, with D uncertain. Trimming pared 6 bases from V and 2 bases from J, leaving 8 bases between. The CDR3 contains 12 residues. The germline gives CDR1 LGHNT, CDR2 FRNRAP.

The V call is TRBV9, the J call TRBJ2-1, with TRBD1 matching over 7 bases. Trimming removed 3 bases from V and 4 bases from J; junction bases left unmatched: 1. The CDR3 consists of 13 residues. Germline V gene data show CDR1 as SGDLS and CDR2 as YYNGEE. CDR3 in amino acids: CASSATGYNEQFF. In DNA, the CDR3 is TGTGCCAGCAGCGCGACAGGGTACAATGAGCAGTTCTTC.

This sequence joins TRBV7-8 and TRBJ2-7; the match to TRBD1 covers 9 bases. The CDR3 has 17 residues. Germline V CDR1 and CDR2: SGHVS, FQNEAQ. With V trimmed by 4 bases and J by 3 bases, 13 bases remained unmatched. The CDR3 here is CASSCGDRASPIYEQYF. The CDR3 DNA reads TGTGCCAGCAGCTGCGGGGACAGGGCCAGCCCAATCTACGAGCAGTACTTC.

In this sample, this clone turned up a few times. The chain couples TRBV6-7 to TRBJ2-6; no definite D call. TRBV6-7 belongs to the ORF category, with a function that is uncertain. The CDR3 runs 19 residues. Deletions cut 5 bases from V and 5 bases from J, with 25 bases between. CDR3 sequence reads: CASSNDARIYKSRANVLTF. The CDR3 nucleotides read TGTGCCAGCAGTAACGATGCGCGTATTTACAAAAGTCGGGCCAACGTCCTGACTTTC.

This clone was seen a single time. The chain carries TRBV16 and TRBJ2-7; 8 positions match TRBD1. CDR1 and CDR2 (germline): KGHSY, FQNENV. The V segment lost 0 bases and the J segment 3 bases; nucleotides outside the gene matches: 7. The CDR3 sequence is 16 residues long. The CDR3 here is CASSQSGTGKLYEQYF. In nucleotides, the CDR3 is TGTGCCAGCAGCCAATCCGGGACAGGAAAACTCTACGAGCAGTACTTC.

This chain connects TRBV2 to TRBJ2-7; D might be TRBD2 (5 bases). The germline CDR1 and CDR2 sequences are SNHLY and FYNNEI. Trimming took 10 bases from V and 0 from J, leaving 13 bases between them. This CDR3 region has 13 residues. CDR3 in DNA: TGTGCCATAGATAGCGAGACCTCCTACGAGCAGTACTTC. This codes for CAIDSETSYEQYF.

CDR3 amino acids: CASSFLSGLAGTDTQYF. The DNA of the CDR3 is TGTGCCAGCAGTTTCCTAAGTGGACTAGCGGGGACAGATACGCAGTATTTT. The V call is TRBV27, the J call TRBJ2-3, with 12 positions matching TRBD2. CDR1 is MNHEY, CDR2 SMNVEV, per germline (reference sequence). The CDR3 has 17 amino acids. The V gene end was trimmed by 3 bases and the J gene end by 3 bases; junction bases not matched to a gene: 7.

The chain employs TRBV7-2 and TRBJ2-3; D might be TRBD1 (5 bases). V was shortened by 5 bases and J by 1 base, with 13 bases between the two germline ends. Germline CDR1 SGHTA, CDR2 FQGNSA. This CDR3 has 15 amino acids. This CDR3 reads CASSTGQERTDTQYF. The CDR3 DNA reads TGTGCCAGCAGCACAGGACAAGAACGCACAGATACGCAGTATTTT.